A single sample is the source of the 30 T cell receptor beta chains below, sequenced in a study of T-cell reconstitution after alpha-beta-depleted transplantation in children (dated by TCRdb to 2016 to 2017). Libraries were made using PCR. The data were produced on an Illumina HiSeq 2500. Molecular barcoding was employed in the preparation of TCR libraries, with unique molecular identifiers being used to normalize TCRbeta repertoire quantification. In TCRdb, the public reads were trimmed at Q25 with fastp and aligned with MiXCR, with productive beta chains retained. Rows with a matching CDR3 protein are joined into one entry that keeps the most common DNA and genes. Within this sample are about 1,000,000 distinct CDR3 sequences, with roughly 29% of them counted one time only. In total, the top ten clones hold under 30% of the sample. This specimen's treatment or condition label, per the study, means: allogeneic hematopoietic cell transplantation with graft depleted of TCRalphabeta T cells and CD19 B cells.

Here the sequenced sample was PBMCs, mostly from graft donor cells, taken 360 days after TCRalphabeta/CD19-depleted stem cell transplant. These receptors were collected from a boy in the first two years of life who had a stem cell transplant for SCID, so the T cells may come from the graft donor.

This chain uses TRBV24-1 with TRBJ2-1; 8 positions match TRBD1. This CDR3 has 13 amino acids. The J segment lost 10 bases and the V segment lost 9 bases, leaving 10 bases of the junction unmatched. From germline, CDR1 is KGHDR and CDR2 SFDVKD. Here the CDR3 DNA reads TGTGCCACCGGAACCCAGGGGGCCAGGGAGCAGTTCTTC. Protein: CATGTQGAREQFF.

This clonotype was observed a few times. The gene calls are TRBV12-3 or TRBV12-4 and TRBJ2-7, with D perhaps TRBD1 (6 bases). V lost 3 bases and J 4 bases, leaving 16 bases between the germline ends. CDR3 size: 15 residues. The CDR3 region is CASSFRGGISYEQYF. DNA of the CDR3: TGTGCCAGCAGTTTTCGAGGGGGTATCTCATACGAGCAGTACTTC.

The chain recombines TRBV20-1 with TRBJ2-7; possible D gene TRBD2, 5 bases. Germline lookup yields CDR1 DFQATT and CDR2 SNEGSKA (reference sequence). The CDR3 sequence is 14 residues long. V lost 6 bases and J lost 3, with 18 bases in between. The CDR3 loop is CSALGLTSRYEQYF. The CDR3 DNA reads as TGCAGTGCCCTTGGACTCACATCTCGCTACGAGCAGTACTTC.

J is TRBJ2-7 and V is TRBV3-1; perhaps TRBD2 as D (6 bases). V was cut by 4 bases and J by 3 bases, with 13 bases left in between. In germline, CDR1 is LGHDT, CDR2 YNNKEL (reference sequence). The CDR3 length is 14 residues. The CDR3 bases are TGTGCCAGCAGCCCCTTTCCGGGGGTCTACGAGCAGTACTTC. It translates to CASSPFPGVYEQYF.

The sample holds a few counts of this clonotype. The CDR3 bases are TGCAGCGTTTTCCGGGACTATGGCTACACCTTC. Its translation is CSVFRDYGYTF. The chain couples TRBV29-1 to TRBJ1-2, with D uncertain. V shed 5 bases and J shed 3 bases, with 7 bases lying between them. The CDR3 is 11 residues long. From germline, CDR1 is SQVTM and CDR2 ANQGSEA.

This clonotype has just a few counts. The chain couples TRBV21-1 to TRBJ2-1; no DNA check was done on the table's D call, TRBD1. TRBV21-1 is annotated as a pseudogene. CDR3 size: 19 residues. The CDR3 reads CASSKRTKWQGSSYNEQFF. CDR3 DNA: TGTGCCAGCAGCAAGAGGACAAAATGGCAGGGTTCCTCCTACAATGAGCAGTTCTTC.

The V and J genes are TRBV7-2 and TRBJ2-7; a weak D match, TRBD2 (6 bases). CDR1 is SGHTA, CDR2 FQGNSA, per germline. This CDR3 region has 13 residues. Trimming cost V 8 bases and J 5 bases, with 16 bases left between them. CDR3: CASATPGRNEQYF. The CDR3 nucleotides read TGTGCCAGCGCCACTCCGGGGAGGAACGAGCAGTACTTC.

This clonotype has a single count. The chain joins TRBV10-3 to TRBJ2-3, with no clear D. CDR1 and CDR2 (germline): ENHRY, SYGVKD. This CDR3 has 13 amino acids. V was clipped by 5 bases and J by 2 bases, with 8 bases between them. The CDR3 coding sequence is TGTGCCATCAGTTCGATTACCACAGATACGCAGTATTTT. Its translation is CAISSITTDTQYF.

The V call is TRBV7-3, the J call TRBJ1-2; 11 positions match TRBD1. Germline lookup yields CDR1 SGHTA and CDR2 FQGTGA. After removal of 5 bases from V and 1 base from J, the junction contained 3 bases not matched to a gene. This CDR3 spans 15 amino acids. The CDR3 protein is CASSPGTGGNYGYTF. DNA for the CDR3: TGTGCCAGCAGCCCGGGGACAGGGGGTAACTATGGCTACACCTTC.

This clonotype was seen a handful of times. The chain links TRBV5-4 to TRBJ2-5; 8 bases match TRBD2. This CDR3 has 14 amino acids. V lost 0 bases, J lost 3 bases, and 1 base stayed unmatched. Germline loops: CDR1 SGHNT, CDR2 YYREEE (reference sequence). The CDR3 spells CASSLALAEETQYF. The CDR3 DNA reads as TGTGCCAGCAGCTTGGCACTAGCGGAAGAGACCCAGTACTTC.

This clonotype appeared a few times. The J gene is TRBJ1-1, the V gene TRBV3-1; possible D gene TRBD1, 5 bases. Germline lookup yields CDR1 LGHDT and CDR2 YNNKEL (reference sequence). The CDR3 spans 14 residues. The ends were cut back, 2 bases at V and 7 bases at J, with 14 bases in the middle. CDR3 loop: CASSQNGRADEAFF. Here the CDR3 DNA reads TGTGCCAGCAGCCAAAACGGCAGGGCGGATGAAGCTTTCTTT.

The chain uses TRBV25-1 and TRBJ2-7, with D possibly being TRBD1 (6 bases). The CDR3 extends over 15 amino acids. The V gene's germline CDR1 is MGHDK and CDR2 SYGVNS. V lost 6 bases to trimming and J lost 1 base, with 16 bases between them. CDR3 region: CASRASAGVSYEQYF. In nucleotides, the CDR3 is TGTGCCAGCAGGGCAAGCGCAGGGGTTTCCTACGAGCAGTACTTC.

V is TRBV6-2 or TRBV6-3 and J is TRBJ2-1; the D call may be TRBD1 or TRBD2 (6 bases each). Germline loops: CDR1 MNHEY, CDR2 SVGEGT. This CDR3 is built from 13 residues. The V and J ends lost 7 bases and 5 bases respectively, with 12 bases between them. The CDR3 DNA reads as TGTGCCAGCAACGCCCGGGGGCACAATGAGCAGTTCTTC. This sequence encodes CASNARGHNEQFF.

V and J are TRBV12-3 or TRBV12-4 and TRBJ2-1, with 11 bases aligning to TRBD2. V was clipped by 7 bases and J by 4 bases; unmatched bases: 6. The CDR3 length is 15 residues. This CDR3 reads CASTARLAGYNEQFF. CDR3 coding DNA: TGTGCCAGCACCGCCCGACTAGCGGGGTACAATGAGCAGTTCTTC.

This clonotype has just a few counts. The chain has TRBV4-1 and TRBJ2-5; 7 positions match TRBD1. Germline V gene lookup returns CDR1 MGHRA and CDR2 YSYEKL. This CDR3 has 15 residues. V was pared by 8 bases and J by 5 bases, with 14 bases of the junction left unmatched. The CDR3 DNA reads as TGCGCCAGCGGGCCTTCGGCAGGGGGAAAGGAGACCCAGTACTTC. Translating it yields CASGPSAGGKETQYF.

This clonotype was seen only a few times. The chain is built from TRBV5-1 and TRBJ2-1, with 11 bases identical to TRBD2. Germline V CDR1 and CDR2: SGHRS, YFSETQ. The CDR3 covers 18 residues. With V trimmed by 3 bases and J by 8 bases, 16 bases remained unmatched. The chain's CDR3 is CASSSYGIAGGRVDEQFF. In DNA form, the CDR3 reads TGCGCCAGCAGCTCCTACGGGATAGCGGGGGGGCGAGTTGATGAGCAGTTCTTC.

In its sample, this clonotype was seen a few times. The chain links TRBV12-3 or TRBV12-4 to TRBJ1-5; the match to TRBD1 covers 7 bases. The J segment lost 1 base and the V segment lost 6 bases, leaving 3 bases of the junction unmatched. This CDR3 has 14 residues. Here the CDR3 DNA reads TGTGCCAGCAGGATGGGACAGAGCAATCAGCCCCAGCATTTT. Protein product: CASRMGQSNQPQHF.

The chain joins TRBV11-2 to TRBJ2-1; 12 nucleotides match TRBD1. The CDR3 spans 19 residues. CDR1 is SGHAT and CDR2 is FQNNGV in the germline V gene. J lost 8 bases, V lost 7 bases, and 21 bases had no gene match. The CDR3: CASTSKGTGGAWGIYEQFF. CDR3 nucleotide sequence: TGTGCCAGCACCTCCAAGGGGACAGGGGGCGCATGGGGAATCTATGAGCAGTTCTTC.

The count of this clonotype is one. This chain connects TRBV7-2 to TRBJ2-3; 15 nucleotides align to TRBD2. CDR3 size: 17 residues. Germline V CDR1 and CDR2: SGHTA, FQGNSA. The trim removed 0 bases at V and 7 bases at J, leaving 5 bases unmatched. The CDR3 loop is CASSLAWTSGGAYTQYF. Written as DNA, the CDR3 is TGTGCCAGCAGCTTAGCGTGGACTAGCGGGGGGGCGTATACGCAGTATTTT.

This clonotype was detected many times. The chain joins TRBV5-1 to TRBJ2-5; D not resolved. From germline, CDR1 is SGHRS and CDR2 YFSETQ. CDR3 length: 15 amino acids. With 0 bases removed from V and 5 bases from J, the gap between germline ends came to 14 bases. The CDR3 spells CASSLELPFEETQYF. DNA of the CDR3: TGCGCCAGCAGCTTGGAACTGCCTTTTGAGGAGACCCAGTACTTC.

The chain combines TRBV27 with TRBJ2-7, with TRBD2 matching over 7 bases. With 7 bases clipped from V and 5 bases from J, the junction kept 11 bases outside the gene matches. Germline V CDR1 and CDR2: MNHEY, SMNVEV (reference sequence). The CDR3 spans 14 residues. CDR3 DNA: TGTGCCAGCACCCCCCAGGGAGGGACCCACGAGCAGTACTTC. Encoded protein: CASTPQGGTHEQYF.

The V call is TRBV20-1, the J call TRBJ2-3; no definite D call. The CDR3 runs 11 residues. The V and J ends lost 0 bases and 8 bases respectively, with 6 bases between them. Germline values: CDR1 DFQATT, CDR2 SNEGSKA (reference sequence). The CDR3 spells CSARDRATQYF. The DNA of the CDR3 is TGCAGTGCTAGAGATCGGGCTACGCAGTATTTT.

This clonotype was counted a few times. CDR3 region: CASSLATGADTQYF. The DNA for the CDR3 is TGTGCCAGCAGCTTAGCCACAGGGGCAGATACGCAGTATTTT. J is TRBJ2-3 and V is TRBV7-9, with 7 bases aligning to TRBD1. There are 14 residues in the CDR3. Unmatched junction bases numbered 1, after V lost 0 bases and J lost 4 bases. Germline V gene sequence: CDR1 SEHNR, CDR2 FQNEAQ (reference sequence).

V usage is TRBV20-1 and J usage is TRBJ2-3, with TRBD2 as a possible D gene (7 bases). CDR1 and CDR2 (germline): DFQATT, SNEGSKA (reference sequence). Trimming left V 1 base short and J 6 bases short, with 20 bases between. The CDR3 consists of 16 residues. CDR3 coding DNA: TGCAGTGCTAGAGCGGCGGGGGCCCCCCTTTTGGATACGCAGTATTTT. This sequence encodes CSARAAGAPLLDTQYF.

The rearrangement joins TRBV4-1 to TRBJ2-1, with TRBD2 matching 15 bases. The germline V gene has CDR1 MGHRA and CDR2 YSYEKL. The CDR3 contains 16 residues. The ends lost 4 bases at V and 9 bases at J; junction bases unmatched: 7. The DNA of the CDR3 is TGCGCCAGCAGCCGCCGGACTAGCGGGGGGGCCGGTGAGCAGTTCTTC. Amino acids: CASSRRTSGGAGEQFF.

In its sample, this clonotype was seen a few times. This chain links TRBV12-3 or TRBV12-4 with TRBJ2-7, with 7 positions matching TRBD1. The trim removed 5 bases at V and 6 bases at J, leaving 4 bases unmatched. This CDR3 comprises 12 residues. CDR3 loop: CASSLTGAEQYF. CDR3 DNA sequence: TGTGCCAGCAGTCTAACAGGGGCCGAGCAGTACTTC.

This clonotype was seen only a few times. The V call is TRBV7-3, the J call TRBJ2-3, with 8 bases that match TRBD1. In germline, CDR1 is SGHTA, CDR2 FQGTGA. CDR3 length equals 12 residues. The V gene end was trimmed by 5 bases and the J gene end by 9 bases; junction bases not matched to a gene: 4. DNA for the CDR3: TGTGCCAGCAGCATCGGACAGGGAACGCAGTATTTT. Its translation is CASSIGQGTQYF.

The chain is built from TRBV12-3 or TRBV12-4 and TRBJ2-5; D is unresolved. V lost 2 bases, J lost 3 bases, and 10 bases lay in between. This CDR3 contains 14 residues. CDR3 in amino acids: CASSLKIREETQYF. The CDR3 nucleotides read TGTGCCAGCAGTTTAAAGATAAGGGAAGAGACCCAGTACTTC.

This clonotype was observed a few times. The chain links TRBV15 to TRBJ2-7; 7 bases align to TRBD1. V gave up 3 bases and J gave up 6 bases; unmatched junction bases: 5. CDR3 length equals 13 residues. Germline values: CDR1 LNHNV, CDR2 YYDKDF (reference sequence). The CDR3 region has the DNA TGTGCCACCAGCAGGGAGACAGGGCGCGAGCAGTACTTC. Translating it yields CATSRETGREQYF.

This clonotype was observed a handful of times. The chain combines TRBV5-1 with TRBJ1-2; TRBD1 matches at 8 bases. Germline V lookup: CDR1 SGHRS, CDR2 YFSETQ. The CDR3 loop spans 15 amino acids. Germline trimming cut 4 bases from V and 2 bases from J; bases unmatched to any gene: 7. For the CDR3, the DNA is TGCGCCAGCAGCCCAGGGGACAGGATCAACTATGGCTACACCTTC. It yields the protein CASSPGDRINYGYTF.